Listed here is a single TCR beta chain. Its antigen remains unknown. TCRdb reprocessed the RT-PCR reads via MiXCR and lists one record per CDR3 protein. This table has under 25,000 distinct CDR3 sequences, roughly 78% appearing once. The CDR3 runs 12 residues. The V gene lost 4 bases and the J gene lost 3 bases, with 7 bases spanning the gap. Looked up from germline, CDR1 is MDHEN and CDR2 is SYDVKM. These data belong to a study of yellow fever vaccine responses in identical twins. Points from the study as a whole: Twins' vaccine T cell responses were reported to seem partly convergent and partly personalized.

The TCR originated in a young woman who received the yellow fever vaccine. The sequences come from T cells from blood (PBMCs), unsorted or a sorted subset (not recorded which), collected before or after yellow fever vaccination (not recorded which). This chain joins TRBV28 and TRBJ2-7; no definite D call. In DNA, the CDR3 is TGTGCCAGCAGTTCGCTCTACTACGAGCAGTACGTC. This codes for CASSSLYYEQYV.